The sample holds a few counts of the clone carrying this T cell receptor (beta chain). Its antigen is still unknown. These data belong to a study of T-cell reconstitution after alpha-beta-depleted transplantation in children. Preparation of the TCRbeta library involved a method that used unique molecular identifiers. TCRdb reanalysed the PCR reads using MiXCR and keeps one entry per CDR3 protein. The sample shows about 600,000 distinct CDR3 sequences, under 30% of them seen only once. This CDR3 comprises 14 residues. Germline lookup yields CDR1 SGHRS and CDR2 YFSETQ. The ends lost 3 bases at V and 6 bases at J; junction bases unmatched: 7. Study findings and constraints: Several hundred expanded graft clones reportedly supplied alpha-beta T cells about two months after transplant. Surviving recipient T cells and thymic progenitors accounted for the high day-60 TCRbeta diversity observed in some patients. T-cell numbers and diversity one year post-transplant derived largely from freshly generated T cells.

The clonotype comes from a boy in the first two years of life who had a stem cell transplant for acute myeloid leukemia, so the T cells may come from the graft donor. This sequence joins TRBV5-1 and TRBJ2-7, with 9 nucleotides matching TRBD1. The specimen was PBMCs, mostly from graft donor cells, collected 360 days after TCRalphabeta/CD19-depleted stem cell transplant. The CDR3 DNA sequence: TGCGCCAGCAGCTCTCGGGACAGGGTTGCCGAGCAGTACGTC. Amino acids: CASSSRDRVAEQYV.